The T cell receptor (beta chain) under discussion was sequenced for a study of shared clonotypes between healthy human individuals. Only in-frame clones appear in the TCRdb table, and some are missing; sequencing was by immunoSEQ multiplex PCR. The data show roughly 2,000,000 clones, about 95% seen once. Cells designated naive CD8 were CD45RO-negative and were positively selected for CCR7, with terminally differentiated effector memory CD45RA+ cells excluded. The CDR3 length is 15 residues. Germline CDR1 SGHDN, CDR2 FVKESK. With 6 bases clipped from V and 5 bases from J, the junction kept 8 bases outside the gene matches.

The chain employs TRBV14 and TRBJ2-1; 9 nucleotides match TRBD1. The TCR sequence derives from a man aged 18 to 30 in good health. The sample taken for sequencing was naive CD8+ T cells sorted from blood. CDR3 loop: CASSPRDREHNEQFF. In DNA form, the CDR3 reads TGTGCCAGCAGTCCGCGGGACAGGGAACACAATGAGCAGTTCTTC.